The T cell receptor beta chain under discussion was sequenced for a study of T cells expressing NK-cell markers. The study's findings and limits: About 1.0-8% of CD8+ T cells in over five donors belonged to dominant NKG2C+ clonotypes.

Germline CDR1 reads SGDLS; CDR2 reads YYNGEE. There are 17 residues in the CDR3. In regard to this clonotype: As yet, its antigen is unknown.

Using the 5' RACE reads, TCRdb records one entry per CDR3 protein without DNA. The sample's table shows a few hundred thousand distinct CDR3 sequences. The sequencing sample was made of blood T cells: a sorted CD56 or NKG2C T cell subset, CD4+ or CD8+ T cells, or bulk PBMC T cells (not recorded which). The chain joins TRBV9 to TRBJ1-3; no DNA is available, so the TRBD1 call from TCRdb remains unchecked. The receptor's source is a man aged 18 to 69 in good health. The CDR3 sequence is CASSVGAGIGSGNTIYF.